The 14 T cell receptor beta chains presented below share a single source sample, sequenced in a study of Graves' ophthalmopathy and Graves' hyperthyroidism. Researchers took RNA transcripts and amplified TCR beta CDR3 regions from them. The first round was an RT-PCR with HTBI primers, and the second round was a multiplex PCR. TCRdb re-analysed the multiplex PCR reads in MiXCR, keeping a single row per CDR3 protein. Here the sample spans about 550,000 distinct CDR3 sequences, 35% to 45% being singletons. Sequencing used peripheral blood or thyroid tissue (not recorded which). These TCRs come from an adult man with Graves' hyperthyroidism.

About this clonotype itself: This may be a read error, as it is one base from a much larger clone. The genes are TRBV2 and TRBJ2-6; no clear D gene. CDR3 length equals 13 residues. Trimming removed 8 bases from V and 2 bases from J, with 7 bases in between. The V gene's germline CDR1 is SNHLY and CDR2 FYNNEI. The CDR3 sequence: CASVTPGANVLTF. Here the CDR3 DNA reads TGTGCCAGCGTGACCCCTGGGGCCAACGTCCTGACTTTC.

The chain links TRBV10-3 to TRBJ2-5; 7 nucleotides align to TRBD2. CDR3 length: 16 amino acids. Germline-derived CDR1 and CDR2 are ENHRY and SYGVKD. After removal of 3 bases from V and 1 base from J, the junction contained 8 bases not matched to a gene. DNA for the CDR3: TGTGCCATCAGTGATTCTAGCGGAGTCTTCCAAGAGACCCAGTACTTC. Its translation is CAISDSSGVFQETQYF.

The CDR3: CATSTRGLAAYEQYF. The CDR3 nucleotides are TGTGCCACCAGCACTAGGGGACTAGCGGCCTACGAGCAGTACTTC. J is TRBJ2-7 and V is TRBV15; 11 bases agree with TRBD2. The J segment lost 2 bases and the V segment lost 4 bases, leaving 4 bases of the junction unmatched. Germline CDR1 is LNHNV and CDR2 is YYDKDF (reference sequence). This CDR3 comprises 15 residues.

This clonotype was counted a few times. V gene TRBV7-9 combines with J gene TRBJ2-7; 7 bases fit TRBD1. The germline gives CDR1 SEHNR, CDR2 FQNEAQ (reference sequence). The trim removed 3 bases at V and 4 bases at J, leaving 3 bases unmatched. The CDR3 is 13 amino acids. The CDR3 loop reads CASSFRDRYEQYF. DNA for the CDR3: TGTGCCAGCAGCTTCCGGGACAGATACGAGCAGTACTTC.

This clonotype was seen repeatedly, ten times or more. The V and J genes are TRBV5-8 and TRBJ1-5; D gene unclear. This CDR3 contains 12 residues. V shed 2 bases and J shed 4 bases, with 4 bases lying between them. Germline V lookup: CDR1 SGHTS, CDR2 YDEGEE. The DNA for the CDR3 is TGTGCCAGCAGCTTTTATAATCAGCCCCAGCATTTT. Translation gives CASSFYNQPQHF.

The CDR3 region is CASSQDGTRYGYTF. CDR3 in DNA: TGTGCCAGCAGCCAGGATGGGACTCGCTATGGCTACACCTTC. The chain carries TRBV6-6 and TRBJ1-2, with TRBD1 as a possible D gene (5 bases). The CDR3 contains 14 residues. Germline assignment: CDR1 MNHNY and CDR2 SVGAGI (reference sequence). The germline V and J ends were trimmed by 6 bases and 4 bases, with 15 bases remaining between them.

This chain uses TRBV29-1 with TRBJ1-1; 7 nucleotides align to TRBD1. CDR1 is SQVTM and CDR2 is ANQGSEA in the germline V gene. V lost 6 bases to trimming and J lost 5 bases; unmatched junction nucleotides: 6. The CDR3 has 12 amino acids. CDR3 residues: CSVKGTVTEAFF. For the CDR3, the DNA is TGCAGCGTGAAGGGGACAGTGACTGAAGCTTTCTTT.

This clonotype was seen only a few times. CDR3 region: CASSPGQRFYGYTF. CDR3 in DNA: TGTGCCAGCAGTCCGGGACAGCGGTTTTATGGCTACACCTTC. V and J are TRBV28 and TRBJ1-2; 7 nucleotides line up with TRBD1. This CDR3 contains 14 residues. Per germline, CDR1 MDHEN and CDR2 SYDVKM. V trimming: 5 bases; J trimming: 5 bases; junction bases outside the gene matches: 8.

This chain links TRBV12-3 or TRBV12-4 with TRBJ2-6, with D possibly TRBD2 on 5 matching bases. The CDR3 contains 16 residues. The V gene lost 6 bases and the J gene lost 0 bases, with 12 bases spanning the gap. The DNA for the CDR3 is TGTGCCAGCAGCTACGAGGGCCCCTCTGGGGCCAACGTCCTGACTTTC. It is translated as CASSYEGPSGANVLTF.

This clonotype was seen a handful of times. With a much larger clone just one base away, this may be a read error. The V and J genes are TRBV4-1 and TRBJ1-1; D is unresolved. This CDR3 comprises 16 residues. Germline lookup yields CDR1 MGHRA and CDR2 YSYEKL. The V gene lost 0 bases and the J gene lost 6 bases, with 17 bases spanning the gap. The CDR3 reads CASSQDQIGRGSEAFF. In DNA, the CDR3 is TGCGCCAGCAGCCAAGATCAGATCGGGAGAGGGTCTGAAGCTTTCTTT.

This clonotype showed up many times. The gene calls are TRBV6-5 and TRBJ1-2; D is perhaps TRBD1 (5 bases). The germline V gene encodes CDR1 MNHEY and CDR2 SVGAGI. V lost 4 bases and J 1 base, leaving 10 bases between the germline ends. The CDR3 runs to 14 residues. CDR3 nucleotide sequence: TGTGCCAGCAGTTCGGCGGGGGGTAACTATGGCTACACCTTC. Its translation: CASSSAGGNYGYTF.

This clonotype was counted ten times or more. The V gene is TRBV24-1, the J gene TRBJ1-1; unclear D gene. The ends were cut back, 7 bases at V and 4 bases at J, with 6 bases in the middle. CDR1 and CDR2 from the germline V gene are KGHDR and SFDVKD. This CDR3 has 11 residues. The CDR3: CATRQGTEAFF. The DNA for the CDR3 is TGTGCCACCAGGCAAGGCACTGAAGCTTTCTTT.

The chain employs TRBV28 and TRBJ2-7, with D possibly being TRBD2 (6 bases). CDR1 MDHEN and CDR2 SYDVKM come from the germline V gene. The CDR3 runs to 14 residues. Between the trimmed V and J ends, which lost 6 bases and 2 bases, there was a span of 14 bases. For the CDR3, the DNA is TGTGCCAGCAGGGGGGGAACGGTGGCCTACGAGCAGTACTTC. Translated: CASRGGTVAYEQYF.

A remark on this clonotype: This may arise from a read error, as a much more abundant clone is one base away. Likely a read error: the CDR3 ends without its conserved phenylalanine or tryptophan. J is TRBJ1-1 and V is TRBV29-1; 8 nucleotides line up with TRBD1. CDR1 SQVTM and CDR2 ANQGSEA come from the germline V gene. There are 13 residues in the CDR3. V lost 3 bases to trimming and J lost 4 bases; unmatched junction nucleotides: 4. CDR3 coding DNA: TGCAGCGTTGACCAGGGGGCATCCACTGAAGCTTTCCTT. It translates to CSVDQGASTEAFL.